The next 22 T cell receptor beta chains were all read from a single sample in a study of blood T cell repertoires in COVID-19 (dated by TCRdb to the early 2020s). To prepare the library, the immunoSEQ multiplex PCR assay was applied. Here the immuneACCESS table is served through TCRdb, limited to in-frame sequences with V and J called. Missing clones are a known gap in these copies; in checked studies unresolved V genes cover under half, and the rest lacks a known reason. The sample data list a few hundred thousand clones, and roughly 90% of these were observed just once. 0.95% to 1.5% of the sample is taken by the ten largest. What was sequenced was peripheral blood. These receptors all come from a man aged 35 to 55 with acute or convalescent COVID-19.

CDR3 DNA: TGTGCCAGCAGTTATTGGGGAGGCACTGAAGCTTTCTTT. This encodes CASSYWGGTEAFF. The V gene is TRBV12-3 or TRBV12-4, the J gene TRBJ1-1; D is uncertain. The CDR3 consists of 13 residues. Trimming removed 4 bases at V and 4 bases at J, with 10 bases between.

CDR3 residues: CASSYLGVYEQYF. CDR3 coding DNA: TGTGCCAGCAGTTACCTCGGGGTCTACGAGCAGTACTTC. V and J are TRBV6-2 or TRBV6-3 and TRBJ2-7; perhaps TRBD2 as D (5 bases). Germline V gene data show CDR1 as MNHEY and CDR2 as SVGEGT. Between the trimmed V and J ends, which lost 2 bases and 3 bases, there was a span of 8 bases. The CDR3 totals 13 residues.

The chain combines TRBV6-4 with TRBJ2-7, with 9 nucleotides matching TRBD2. The length of the CDR3 is 18 residues. J gave up 0 bases and V 0 bases, and 9 bases lay outside the gene matches. Germline V gene lookup returns CDR1 MRHNA and CDR2 SNTAGT. CDR3 bases: TGTGCCAGCAGTGACTCGATAGCTCTAGCGGGGAGCTCCTACGAGCAGTACTTC. Translation: CASSDSIALAGSSYEQYF.

The chain has TRBV18 and TRBJ1-2, with 8 nucleotides matching TRBD1. This CDR3 has 15 residues. CDR1 and CDR2 from the germline V gene are KGHSH and LQKENI. Trimming at V came to 3 bases and at J to 8 bases, leaving 11 bases not matched to a gene. The CDR3 is CASSPLRDRRAGYTF. The DNA for the CDR3 is TGTGCCAGCTCACCTTTAAGGGACAGGAGGGCGGGCTACACCTTC.

V and J are TRBV5-1 and TRBJ2-7; D may be TRBD2 (6 bases). This CDR3 spans 14 amino acids. CDR1 and CDR2 (germline): SGHRS, YFSETQ. The germline V and J ends were trimmed by 3 bases and 2 bases, with 12 bases remaining between them. CDR3 DNA sequence: TGCGCCAGCAGCTCCCACGGGGGTCCCTACGAGCAGTACTTC. Translation gives CASSSHGGPYEQYF.

The V gene is TRBV7-2, the J gene TRBJ2-5; the match to TRBD2 covers 7 bases. Per germline, CDR1 SGHTA and CDR2 FQGNSA. V lost 5 bases, J lost 3 bases, and 3 bases stayed unmatched. This CDR3 is built from 13 residues. CDR3: CASSQGTKETQYF. The CDR3 bases are TGTGCCAGCAGCCAAGGGACTAAAGAGACCCAGTACTTC.

V is TRBV7-8 and J is TRBJ1-3; a weak D match, TRBD1 (6 bases). This CDR3 contains 17 residues. Germline CDR1 reads SGHVS; CDR2 reads FQNEAQ. V was cut by 4 bases and J by 0 bases, with 16 bases left in between. The CDR3 spells CASSSRDTVHSGNTIYF. The CDR3 bases are TGTGCCAGCAGCTCCCGGGACACCGTACACTCTGGAAACACCATATATTTT.

The chain is built from TRBV10-3 and TRBJ1-2, with 7 bases aligning to TRBD1. This CDR3 region has 16 residues. After removal of 2 bases from V and 6 bases from J, the junction contained 12 bases not matched to a gene. CDR1 ENHRY and CDR2 SYGVKD come from the germline V gene. The CDR3 here is CAISEVRGGDDDGYTF. The CDR3, as DNA: TGTGCCATCAGTGAGGTTCGAGGGGGCGACGATGATGGCTACACCTTC.

The genes are TRBV24-1 and TRBJ1-2; 8 positions match TRBD1. This CDR3 is 17 amino acids long. Germline assignment: CDR1 KGHDR and CDR2 SFDVKD. V was pared by 3 bases and J by 0 bases, with 8 bases of the junction left unmatched. CDR3 DNA sequence: TGTGCCACCAGTGATAGAGTCGCGGACAGGGCTAACTATGGCTACACCTTC. Amino acids: CATSDRVADRANYGYTF.

V gene TRBV28 combines with J gene TRBJ2-7, with D possibly TRBD2 on 5 matching bases. The V end lost 6 bases, the J end lost 2 bases, and 11 bases lay between the germline ends. This CDR3 is 13 amino acids long. Germline V gene data show CDR1 as MDHEN and CDR2 as SYDVKM. The CDR3 is CASSRGSTYEQYF. DNA of the CDR3: TGTGCCAGCAGCCGAGGGTCGACCTACGAGCAGTACTTC.

This clone occurred once. This sequence joins TRBV24-1 and TRBJ2-3; 8 bases match TRBD1. This CDR3 has 15 amino acids. The germline gives CDR1 KGHDR, CDR2 SFDVKD. The V segment lost 1 base and the J segment 6 bases; nucleotides outside the gene matches: 5. CDR3 in amino acids: CATSDFSGGKDTQYF. As DNA, the CDR3 is TGTGCCACCAGTGATTTTTCAGGGGGCAAGGATACGCAGTATTTT.

V and J are TRBV28 and TRBJ2-1; D possibly corresponds to TRBD2 (7 bases). V lost 5 bases and J lost 8, with 19 bases in between. Germline values: CDR1 MDHEN, CDR2 SYDVKM. The CDR3 is 15 residues long. The CDR3 loop reads CASSRTIRGGDEQFF. The CDR3 DNA follows: TGTGCCAGCAGTCGGACCATCAGGGGAGGGGATGAGCAGTTCTTC.

This clone was counted once. This chain uses TRBV12-3 or TRBV12-4 with TRBJ2-5, with D possibly matching TRBD1 (6 bases). The length of the CDR3 is 13 residues. The ends were cut back, 6 bases at V and 5 bases at J, with 13 bases in the middle. The CDR3 spells CASRSGVWETQYF. In nucleotides, the CDR3 is TGTGCCAGCAGATCAGGGGTTTGGGAGACCCAGTACTTC.

The V gene is TRBV6-1, the J gene TRBJ1-1, with 8 bases that match TRBD1. Germline lookup yields CDR1 MNHNS and CDR2 SASEGT. V lost 4 bases to trimming and J lost 3 bases; unmatched junction nucleotides: 4. CDR3 length: 14 residues. The CDR3 nucleotides are TGTGCCAGCAGTGCTGACAGGGGTTACACTGAAGCTTTCTTT. It yields the protein CASSADRGYTEAFF.

This sequence joins TRBV11-2 and TRBJ2-7; 10 nucleotides line up with TRBD2. The CDR3 runs to 16 residues. Germline CDR1 is SGHAT and CDR2 is FQNNGV. V shed 4 bases and J 2 bases; nucleotides not matched to a gene: 8. The CDR3 nucleotides are TGTGCCAGCAGCTCGATAAGACTAGCGGGCCCCTACGAGCAGTACTTC. Translated: CASSSIRLAGPYEQYF.

V is TRBV6-5 and J is TRBJ2-7; unclear D gene. CDR1 is MNHEY, CDR2 SVGAGI, per germline. The CDR3 consists of 11 residues. V was shortened by 0 bases and J by 6 bases, with 3 bases between the two germline ends. The CDR3 loop reads CASSYSAEQYF. CDR3 nucleotide sequence: TGTGCCAGCAGTTACTCAGCCGAGCAGTACTTC.

CDR3 region: CASSLERNPGTGNYGYTF. The CDR3 nucleotides read TGTGCCAGCAGTTTAGAGAGGAATCCCGGGACAGGGAACTATGGCTACACCTTC. The chain links TRBV28 to TRBJ1-2; 9 nucleotides match TRBD1. V trimming: 2 bases; J trimming: 2 bases; junction bases outside the gene matches: 12. This CDR3 has 18 amino acids. Germline V gene lookup returns CDR1 MDHEN and CDR2 SYDVKM.

V and J are TRBV7-9 and TRBJ2-7; weak D call: TRBD1 (7 bases). The CDR3 runs 15 residues. CDR1 and CDR2 from the germline V gene are SEHNR and FQNEAQ (reference sequence). Trimming shortened V by 6 bases and J by 7 bases, and 22 bases separated the two germline ends. The chain's CDR3 is CASSRTGGGTYEQYF. The CDR3 coding sequence is TGTGCCAGCAGTCGGACAGGAGGGGGTACGTATGAGCAGTACTTC.

V gene TRBV3-1 (or the pseudogene TRBV3-2) combines with J gene TRBJ2-7; TRBD2 aligns across 8 bases. The V gene end was trimmed by 0 bases and the J gene end by 1 base; junction bases not matched to a gene: 8. The CDR3 has 17 residues. Germline V gives CDR1 LGHDT, CDR2 YNNKEL (reference sequence). As DNA, the CDR3 is TGTGCCAGCAGCCAAGAAGGGTTCCGGGAGGGGTCCTACGAGCAGTACTTC. It encodes CASSQEGFREGSYEQYF.

This sequence joins TRBV10-3 and TRBJ2-7; the D gene is possibly TRBD2 (5 bases). With 8 bases removed from V and 6 bases from J, the gap between germline ends came to 5 bases. Germline V lookup: CDR1 ENHRY, CDR2 SYGVKD. There are 9 residues in the CDR3. CDR3 sequence: CAIGGEQYF. CDR3 nucleotides: TGTGCCATCGGAGGCGAGCAGTACTTC.

V and J are TRBV11-2 and TRBJ1-5; 12 bases map to TRBD1. CDR3 length equals 17 residues. Germline V lookup: CDR1 SGHAT, CDR2 FQNNGV. The junction had 6 bases not matched to a gene; V was cut back by 5 bases and J by 1 base. This CDR3 reads CASSVGTGGVSNQPQHF. The CDR3 DNA reads as TGTGCCAGCAGCGTAGGGACAGGGGGCGTCAGCAATCAGCCCCAGCATTTT.

The V call is TRBV5-6, the J call TRBJ1-1, with 7 bases fitting TRBD1. Germline CDR1 SGHDT, CDR2 YYEEEE. Trimming took 0 bases from V and 0 from J; bases not matched to a gene: 5. This CDR3 region has 16 residues. The DNA of the CDR3 is TGTGCCAGCAGCTTGGCTACAGGGGAGGTGAACACTGAAGCTTTCTTT. This gives the protein CASSLATGEVNTEAFF.